This entry lists 9 T cell receptor beta chains sequenced from one sample in a study of blood T cell repertoires in COVID-19. Data came from immunoSEQ multiplex PCR; TCRdb stores just in-frame clones and leaves some out. The sample holds roughly 250,000 clones, under 85% seen once. The sequenced sample was peripheral blood. The receptor set was obtained from a middle-aged woman with active or convalescent COVID-19.

The chain joins TRBV29-1 to TRBJ2-6; 8 bases fit TRBD2. This CDR3 is built from 17 residues. Trimming removed 0 bases from V and 0 bases from J; junction bases left unmatched: 4. Germline V gene data show CDR1 as SQVTM and CDR2 as ANQGSEA. In DNA, the CDR3 is TGCAGCGTTGAAGATCACGGGGGGGGCTCTGGGGCCAACGTCCTGACTTTC. Its protein is CSVEDHGGGSGANVLTF.

This chain joins TRBV7-2 and TRBJ1-5; D unclear. This CDR3 has 14 residues. V lost 2 bases and J lost 6, with 11 bases in between. Per the germline V gene, CDR1 is SGHTA and CDR2 is FQGNSA. CDR3 DNA sequence: TGTGCCAGCAGCTTATTCGGGCGGGCTCAGCCCCAGCATTTT. Translation: CASSLFGRAQPQHF.

The CDR3 protein is CASSQVRAGGAQETQYF. CDR3 coding DNA: TGCGCCAGCAGCCAAGTACGCGCGGGGGGCGCCCAAGAGACCCAGTACTTC. The chain combines TRBV4-1 with TRBJ2-5; 8 bases map to TRBD2. The germline V gene encodes CDR1 MGHRA and CDR2 YSYEKL. J lost 1 base, V lost 1 base, and 8 bases had no gene match. This CDR3 is 17 amino acids long.

The V gene is TRBV7-3, the J gene TRBJ1-2; D possibly corresponds to TRBD1 (6 bases). The CDR3 spans 13 residues. The germline CDR1 and CDR2 sequences are SGHTA and FQGTGA. V was pared by 5 bases and J by 4 bases, with 11 bases between. DNA for the CDR3: TGTGCCAGCAGCCTAGGCAGGGGCTATGGCTACACCTTC. Protein product: CASSLGRGYGYTF.

This chain uses TRBV6-1 with TRBJ2-7, with 9 bases fitting TRBD2. The CDR3 is 15 residues long. CDR1 and CDR2 (germline): MNHNS, SASEGT. V lost 1 base and J lost 7; bases outside the gene matches: 8. The CDR3 nucleotides read TGTGCCAGCAGTGAAGAGCTAGCGGGGTCGGGGGAGCAGTACTTC. Protein: CASSEELAGSGEQYF.

The DNA of the CDR3 is TGTGCCAGCTCACCGGGGGACAGCTCTGGAAACACCATATATTTT. This codes for CASSPGDSSGNTIYF. The chain uses TRBV18 and TRBJ1-3, with TRBD1 matching 7 bases. The CDR3 totals 15 residues. Germline V gene data show CDR1 as KGHSH and CDR2 as LQKENI. V gave up 3 bases and J gave up 0 bases; unmatched junction bases: 2. Full variable domain (outside the CDR3, taken from reference TRBV18 and TRBJ1-3): NAGVMQNPRHLVRRRGQEARLRCSPMKGHSHVYWYRQLPEEGLKFMVYLQKENIIDESGMPKERFSAEFPKEGPSILRIQQVVRGDSAAYFCASSPGDSSGNTIYFGEGSWLTVV.

The chain carries TRBV3-1 (or the pseudogene TRBV3-2) and TRBJ2-7; possibly TRBD1 for D (6 bases). V was clipped by 6 bases and J by 4 bases, with 19 bases between them. This CDR3 comprises 15 residues. CDR1 is LGHDT and CDR2 is YNNKEL in the germline V gene (reference sequence). The CDR3: CASSRQGPFRYEQYF. As DNA, the CDR3 is TGTGCCAGCAGTAGGCAGGGGCCATTTCGTTACGAGCAGTACTTC.

This clone was recorded once. The V call is TRBV27, the J call TRBJ1-2; 9 nucleotides line up with TRBD1. Germline CDR1 and CDR2: MNHEY and SMNVEV (reference sequence). The length of the CDR3 is 14 residues. The V segment lost 6 bases and the J segment 8 bases; nucleotides outside the gene matches: 10. The CDR3 region has the DNA TGTGCCAGCAGCATCCGCCGGACAGGGGTCGGCTACACCTTC. Translating gives CASSIRRTGVGYTF.

The chain carries TRBV19 and TRBJ1-6; 10 bases align to TRBD1. The length of the CDR3 is 14 residues. Per the germline V gene, CDR1 is LNHDA and CDR2 is SQIVND (reference sequence). J was trimmed by 5 bases and V by 10 bases; bases with no gene match: 5. In DNA, the CDR3 is TGTGCCACCGGGGACAGGGGAGATAATTCACCCCTCCACTTT. Translated: CATGDRGDNSPLHF.